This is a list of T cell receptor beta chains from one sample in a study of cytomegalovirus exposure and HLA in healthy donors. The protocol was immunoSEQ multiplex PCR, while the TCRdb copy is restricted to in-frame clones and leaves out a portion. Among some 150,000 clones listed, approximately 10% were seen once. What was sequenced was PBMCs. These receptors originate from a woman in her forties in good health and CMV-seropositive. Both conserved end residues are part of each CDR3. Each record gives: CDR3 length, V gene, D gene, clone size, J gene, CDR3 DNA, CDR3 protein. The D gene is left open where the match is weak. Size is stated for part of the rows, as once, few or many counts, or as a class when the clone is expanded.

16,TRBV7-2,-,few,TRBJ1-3,TGTGCCAGCAGCTTAGCTCCAGGGAGGTCTGGAAACACCATATATTTT,CASSLAPGRSGNTIYF
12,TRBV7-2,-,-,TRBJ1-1,TGTGCCAGCAGCACTAGAAACACTGAAGCTTTCTTT,CASSTRNTEAFF
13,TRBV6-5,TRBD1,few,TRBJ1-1,TGTGCCAGCAGTGAGGGGGCTAGGACTGAAGCTTTCTTT,CASSEGARTEAFF
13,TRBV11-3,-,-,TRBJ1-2,TGTGCCAGCAGCTCCTTAGCCGCGGGGGGCTACACCTTC,CASSSLAAGGYTF
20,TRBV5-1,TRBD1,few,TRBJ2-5,TGCGCCAGCAGCTTGGGATACCCCATGCCTAGAACCGGGACAGTGGAGACCCAGTACTTC,CASSLGYPMPRTGTVETQYF
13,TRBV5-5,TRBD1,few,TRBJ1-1,TGTGCCAGCCGCTTGGTAGGGGGCAATGAAGCTTTCTTT,CASRLVGGNEAFF
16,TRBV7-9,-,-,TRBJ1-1,TGTGCCAGCAGCTTAGGCGCGGTGACGCCCCAAAATGAAGCTTTCTTT,CASSLGAVTPQNEAFF
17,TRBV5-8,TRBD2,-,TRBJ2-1,TGTGCCAGCAGCTTGGGTTATTCGACTAGCTTTAACAATGAGCAGTTCTTC,CASSLGYSTSFNNEQFF
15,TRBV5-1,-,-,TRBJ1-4,TGCGCCAGCAGCGTCCTGGGGCCGTCTAATGAAAAACTGTTTTTT,CASSVLGPSNEKLFF
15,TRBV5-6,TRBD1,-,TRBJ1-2,TGTGCCAGCAGCTACGGACAGGGGGGCAACTATGGCTACACCTTC,CASSYGQGGNYGYTF
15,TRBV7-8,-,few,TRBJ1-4,TGTGCCAGCAGCTTAGTGGCGGCACCTAATGAAAAACTGTTTTTT,CASSLVAAPNEKLFF
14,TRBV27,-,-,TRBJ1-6,TGTGCCAGCAGTTTAAGAGGGCAGAATTCACCCCTCCACTTT,CASSLRGQNSPLHF
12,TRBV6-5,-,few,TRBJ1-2,TGTGCCTGCCGAGGGCAGCCGGGGGGCTACACCTTC,CACRGQPGGYTF
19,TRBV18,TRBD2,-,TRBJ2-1,TGTGCCAGCTCACCCCGCGGTTTTGCGGGGGGTTTAAGCTCTGGTGAGCAGTTCTTC,CASSPRGFAGGLSSGEQFF
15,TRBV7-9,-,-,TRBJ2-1,TGTGCCAGCAGCCTACAGGGCGGGGGTTACAATGAGCAGTTCTTC,CASSLQGGGYNEQFF
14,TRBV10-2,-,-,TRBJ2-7,TGCGCCAGCAGTGCGACACTTTTGGGAGGCGAGCAGTACTTC,CASSATLLGGEQYF
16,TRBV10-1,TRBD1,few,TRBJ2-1,TGCGCCAGCAGTGGGTCAAAGGGACAGGATGGAGATGAGCAGTTCTTC,CASSGSKGQDGDEQFF
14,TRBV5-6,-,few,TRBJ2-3,TGTGCCAGCAGCTTGGGGAGGGGCACAGATACGCAGTATTTT,CASSLGRGTDTQYF
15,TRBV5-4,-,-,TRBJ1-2,TGTGCCAGCAGCTTGCTAGGCAGCGTCAACTATGGCTACACCTTC,CASSLLGSVNYGYTF
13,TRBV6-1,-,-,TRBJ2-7,TGTGCCAGCAGTCGGACTTTTGGAAACGAGCAGTACTTC,CASSRTFGNEQYF
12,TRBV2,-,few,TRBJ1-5,TGTGCCAGCAGTGAATACGGGGGGCTCACTAATTTT,CASSEYGGLTNF
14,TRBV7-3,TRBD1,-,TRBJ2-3,TGTGCCAGCAGCCTGGCAGGGGGCGCAGATACGCAGTATTTT,CASSLAGGADTQYF
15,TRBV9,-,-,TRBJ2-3,TGTGCCAGCAGCGTAGTTCCAGGGGCAACAGATACGCAGTATTTT,CASSVVPGATDTQYF
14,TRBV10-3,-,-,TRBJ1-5,TGTGCCATCAGTGTTGCAGGGGATAATCAGCCCCAGCATTTT,CAISVAGDNQPQHF
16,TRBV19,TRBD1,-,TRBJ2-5,TGTGCCAGTAGTATGAATTTACAGGGGTCGATAGGGACCCAGTACTTC,CASSMNLQGSIGTQYF
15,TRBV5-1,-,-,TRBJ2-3,TGCGCCAGCAGCTTAGGCGGAGGTAGGCCAGATACGCAGTATTTT,CASSLGGGRPDTQYF
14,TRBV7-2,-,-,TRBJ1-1,TGTGCCAGCACCCTAGTGGCGGGGGGGACTGAAGCTTTCTTT,CASTLVAGGTEAFF
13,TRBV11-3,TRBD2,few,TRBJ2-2,TGTGCCAGCACCGGGACTAGCATTTTGAAGCTGTTTTTT,CASTGTSILKLFF
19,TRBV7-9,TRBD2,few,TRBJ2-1,TGTGCCAGCAGCTACCCACCCGGGACTAGCGGGGGAAACTACAATGAGCAGTTCTTC,CASSYPPGTSGGNYNEQFF
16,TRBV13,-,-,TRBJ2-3,TGTGCCAGCAGCTTAACCCAAGGGGCTGGGACAGATACGCAGTATTTT,CASSLTQGAGTDTQYF
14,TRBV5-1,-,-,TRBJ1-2,TGCGCCAGCCGGGGGACGGGGCAGAACTATGGCTACACCTTC,CASRGTGQNYGYTF
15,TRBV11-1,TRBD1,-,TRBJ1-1,TGTGCCAGCAGCTTACCACAGGGGCGGAACACTGAAGCTTTCTTT,CASSLPQGRNTEAFF
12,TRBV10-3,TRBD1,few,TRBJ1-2,TGTGCCACCGGACAGGGAGTCCTCGGCTACACCTTC,CATGQGVLGYTF
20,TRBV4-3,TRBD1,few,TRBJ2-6,TGCGCCAGCAGCCAAGATCTAGTGACAGGGGCCAGCTCTGGGGCCAACGTCCTGACTTTC,CASSQDLVTGASSGANVLTF
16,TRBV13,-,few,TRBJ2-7,TGTGCCAGCAGCTTACTTACTCCGGGGTTTGTTTACGAGCAGTACTTC,CASSLLTPGFVYEQYF
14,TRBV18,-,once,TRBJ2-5,TGTGCCAGCTCCCCAAGCACAGCATGGGAGACCCAGTACTTC,CASSPSTAWETQYF
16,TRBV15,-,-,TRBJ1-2,TGTGCCACCAGCAGGGATAGTCAGGGCAGGGAGGGTGGCTACACCTTC,CATSRDSQGREGGYTF
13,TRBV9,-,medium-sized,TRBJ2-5,TGTGCCACCCCCCAAGGGGTTCGAGAGACCCAGTACTTC,CATPQGVRETQYF
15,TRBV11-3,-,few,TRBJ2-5,TGTGCCAGCAGCCCCGGGACAAACGGACGGGAGACCCAGTACTTC,CASSPGTNGRETQYF
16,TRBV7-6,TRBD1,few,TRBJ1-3,TGTGCCAGCAGCACGCAGGGGGACGCTCTCGGAAACACCATATATTTT,CASSTQGDALGNTIYF
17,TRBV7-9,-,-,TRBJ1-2,TGTGCCAGCAGCTTAGTGGCCCCTGGGCAGGGCGGCTATGGCTACACCTTC,CASSLVAPGQGGYGYTF
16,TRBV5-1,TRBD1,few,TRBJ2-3,TGCGCCAGCAGCTTTGGGGACAGGGCGGGGACAGATACGCAGTATTTT,CASSFGDRAGTDTQYF
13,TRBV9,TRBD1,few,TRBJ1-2,TGTGCCAGCAGCCGGGACAGCAACTATGGCTACACCTTC,CASSRDSNYGYTF
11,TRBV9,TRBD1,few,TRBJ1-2,TGTGCCAGCGGACAGGGAAATGGCTACACCTTC,CASGQGNGYTF
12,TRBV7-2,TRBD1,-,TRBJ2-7,TGTGCCAGCAGCCGACAGGGTTACGAGCAGTACTTC,CASSRQGYEQYF
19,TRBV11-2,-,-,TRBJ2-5,TGTGCCAGCAGCTTAGTCGGGGGGTCCCGAGGGGGAGGTGGAGAGACCCAGTACTTC,CASSLVGGSRGGGGETQYF